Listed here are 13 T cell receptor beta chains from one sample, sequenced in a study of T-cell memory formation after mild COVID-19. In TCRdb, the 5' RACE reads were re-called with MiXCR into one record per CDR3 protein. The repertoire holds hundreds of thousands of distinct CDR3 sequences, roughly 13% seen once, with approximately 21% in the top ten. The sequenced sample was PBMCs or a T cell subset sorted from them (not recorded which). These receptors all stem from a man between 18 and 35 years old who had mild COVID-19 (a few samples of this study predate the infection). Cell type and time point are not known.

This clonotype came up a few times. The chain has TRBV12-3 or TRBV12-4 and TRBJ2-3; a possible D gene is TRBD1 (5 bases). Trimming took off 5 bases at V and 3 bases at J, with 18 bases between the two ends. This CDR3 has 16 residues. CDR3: CASSPYQGVGTDTQYF. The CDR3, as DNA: TGTGCCAGCAGTCCGTATCAGGGTGTGGGTACAGATACGCAGTATTTT.

The CDR3 nucleotides read TGTGCCAGCAGCTCCCCGACAGGGGGAGCCTCAAACATTCAGTACTTC. This encodes CASSSPTGGASNIQYF. The chain couples TRBV7-2 to TRBJ2-4; TRBD1 agrees at 9 bases. CDR1 SGHTA and CDR2 FQGNSA come from the germline V gene. CDR3 length: 16 amino acids. The J segment lost 6 bases and the V segment lost 4 bases, leaving 10 bases of the junction unmatched.

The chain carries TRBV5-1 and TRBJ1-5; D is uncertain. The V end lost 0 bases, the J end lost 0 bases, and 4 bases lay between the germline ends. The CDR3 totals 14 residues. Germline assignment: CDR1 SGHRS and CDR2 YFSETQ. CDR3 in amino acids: CASSLGISNQPQHF. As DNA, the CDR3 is TGCGCCAGCAGCTTGGGGATTAGCAATCAGCCCCAGCATTTT. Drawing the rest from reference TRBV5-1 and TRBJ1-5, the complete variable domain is KAGVTQTPRYLIKTRGQQVTLSCSPISGHRSVSWYQQTPGQGLQFLFEYFSETQRNKGNFPGRFSGRQFSNSRSEMNVSTLELGDSALYLCASSLGISNQPQHFGDGTRLSIL.

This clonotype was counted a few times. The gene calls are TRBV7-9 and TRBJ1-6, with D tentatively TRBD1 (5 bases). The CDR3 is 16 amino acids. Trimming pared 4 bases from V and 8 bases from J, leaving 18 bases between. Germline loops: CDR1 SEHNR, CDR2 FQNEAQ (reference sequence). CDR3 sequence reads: CASSSTGRLAYSPLHF. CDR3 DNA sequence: TGTGCCAGCAGCTCCACGGGACGACTCGCCTATTCACCCCTCCACTTT.

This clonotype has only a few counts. CDR3 sequence (DNA): TGCGCCAGCAGTAGGGGGGGAACCCGCCAAGAGACCCAGTACTTC. Residues: CASSRGGTRQETQYF. The J gene is TRBJ2-5, the V gene TRBV4-1; D is possibly TRBD2 (7 bases). The germline V and J ends were trimmed by 6 bases and 1 base, with 15 bases remaining between them. The germline V gene has CDR1 MGHRA and CDR2 YSYEKL. This CDR3 is built from 15 residues.

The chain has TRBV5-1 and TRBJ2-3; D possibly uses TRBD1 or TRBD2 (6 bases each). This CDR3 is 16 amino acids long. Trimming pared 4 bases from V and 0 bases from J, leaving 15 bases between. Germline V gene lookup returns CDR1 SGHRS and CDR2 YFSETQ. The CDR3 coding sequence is TGCGCCAGCAGCCCGACTAGAGGGGGGAGCACAGATACGCAGTATTTT. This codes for CASSPTRGGSTDTQYF. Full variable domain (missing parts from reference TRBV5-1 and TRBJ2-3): KAGVTQTPRYLIKTRGQQVTLSCSPISGHRSVSWYQQTPGQGLQFLFEYFSETQRNKGNFPGRFSGRQFSNSRSEMNVSTLELGDSALYLCASSPTRGGSTDTQYFGPGTRLTVL.

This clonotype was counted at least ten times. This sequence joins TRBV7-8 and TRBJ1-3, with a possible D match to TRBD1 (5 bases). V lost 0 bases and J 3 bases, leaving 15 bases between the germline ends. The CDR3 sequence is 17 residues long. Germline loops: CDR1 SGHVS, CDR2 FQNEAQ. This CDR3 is CASSLAQGGGGGNTIYF. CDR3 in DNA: TGTGCCAGCAGCTTAGCGCAGGGCGGGGGTGGTGGAAACACCATATATTTT.

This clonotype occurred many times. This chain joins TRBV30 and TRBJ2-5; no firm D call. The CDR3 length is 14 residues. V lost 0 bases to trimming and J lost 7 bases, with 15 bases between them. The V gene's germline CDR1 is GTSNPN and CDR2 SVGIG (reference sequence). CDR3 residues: CAWSVLDGWGTQYF. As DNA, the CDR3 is TGTGCCTGGAGTGTATTGGATGGTTGGGGGACCCAGTACTTC.

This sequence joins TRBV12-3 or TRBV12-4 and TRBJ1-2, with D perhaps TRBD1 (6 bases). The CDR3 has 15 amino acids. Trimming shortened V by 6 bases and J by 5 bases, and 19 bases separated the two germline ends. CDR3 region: CASSLDARGVYGYTF. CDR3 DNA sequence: TGTGCCAGCAGCCTCGACGCCAGGGGTGTTTATGGCTACACCTTC.

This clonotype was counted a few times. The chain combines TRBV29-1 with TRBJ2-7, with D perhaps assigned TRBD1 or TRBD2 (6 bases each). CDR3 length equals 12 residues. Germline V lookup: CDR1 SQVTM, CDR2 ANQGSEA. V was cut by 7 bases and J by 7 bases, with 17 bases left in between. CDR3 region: CSAGRGRKEQYF. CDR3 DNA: TGCAGCGCCGGACGGGGGCGAAAGGAGCAGTACTTC.

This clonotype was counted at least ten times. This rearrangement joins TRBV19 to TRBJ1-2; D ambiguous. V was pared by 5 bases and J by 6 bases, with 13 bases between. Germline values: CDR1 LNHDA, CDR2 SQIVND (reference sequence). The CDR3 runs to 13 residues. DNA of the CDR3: TGTGCCAGTAGTGATCGGAAGCGGGATGGCTACACCTTC. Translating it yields CASSDRKRDGYTF.

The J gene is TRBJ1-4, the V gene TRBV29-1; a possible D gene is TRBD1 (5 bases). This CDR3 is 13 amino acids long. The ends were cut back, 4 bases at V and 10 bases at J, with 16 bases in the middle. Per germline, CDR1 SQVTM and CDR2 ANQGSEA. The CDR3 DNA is TGCAGCGTTGTTTTGGGGGTGGCCCGAAAACTGTTTTTT. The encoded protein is CSVVLGVARKLFF.

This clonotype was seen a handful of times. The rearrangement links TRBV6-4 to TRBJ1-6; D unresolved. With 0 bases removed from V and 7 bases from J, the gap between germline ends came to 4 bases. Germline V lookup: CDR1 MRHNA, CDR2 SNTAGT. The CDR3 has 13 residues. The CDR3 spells CASSDSSNSPLHF. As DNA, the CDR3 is TGTGCCAGCAGTGACTCGTCGAATTCACCCCTCCACTTT.